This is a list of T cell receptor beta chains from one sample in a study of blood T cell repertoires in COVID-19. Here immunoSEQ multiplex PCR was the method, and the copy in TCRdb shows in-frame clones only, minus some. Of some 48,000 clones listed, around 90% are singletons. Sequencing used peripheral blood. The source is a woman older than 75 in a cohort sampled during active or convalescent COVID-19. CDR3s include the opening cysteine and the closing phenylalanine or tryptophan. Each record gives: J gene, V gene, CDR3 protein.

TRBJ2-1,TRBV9,CASSVRPLSGSGADEQFF
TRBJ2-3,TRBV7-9,CASSPGLAGGTDTQYF
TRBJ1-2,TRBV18,CASSPPGASYGYTF
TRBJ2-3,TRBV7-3,CASSYPGGTQYF
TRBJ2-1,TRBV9,CASSVEQSSYNEQFF
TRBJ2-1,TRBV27,CASSQEGYNEQFF
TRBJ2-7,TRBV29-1,CSVATGTYEQYF
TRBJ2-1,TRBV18,CASSPRQDNLGNEQFF
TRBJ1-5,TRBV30,CAWSGGQGGNQPQHF
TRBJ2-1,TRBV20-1,CSASNLEGRALNEQFF
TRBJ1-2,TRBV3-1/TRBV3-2,CASSQGPQGYGYTF
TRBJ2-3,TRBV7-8,CASSLVASRQTSTDTQYF
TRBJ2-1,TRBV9,CASSRLAFGRSYNEQFF
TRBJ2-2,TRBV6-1,CASSEMLGLAGNTGELFF
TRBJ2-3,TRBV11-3,CASSLGTSGISTDTQYF
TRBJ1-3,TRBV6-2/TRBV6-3,CASSYSDGIVTGNTIYF
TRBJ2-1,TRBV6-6,CASSQRGQEQFF
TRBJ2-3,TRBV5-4,CASSLARRTDTQYF
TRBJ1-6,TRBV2,CASTRIGSPLHF
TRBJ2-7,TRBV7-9,CASSLGQGAYEQYF
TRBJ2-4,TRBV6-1,CASSESRDGKNIQYF
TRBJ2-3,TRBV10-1,CASSESGRETSTDTQYF
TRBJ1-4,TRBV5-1,CASRGQGATNEKLFF
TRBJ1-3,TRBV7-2,CASSPQGSGNTIYF
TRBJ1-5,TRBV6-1,CASGGTGSPSSTNQPQHF
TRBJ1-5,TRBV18,CASSPQGASNQPQHF
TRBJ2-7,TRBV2,CASSVGGGPYEQYF
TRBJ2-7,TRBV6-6,CASSRTEGLYEQYF
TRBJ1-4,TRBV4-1,CASARGGVNEKLFF
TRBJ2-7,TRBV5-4,CASSLMGAPYEQYF
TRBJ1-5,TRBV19,CASRGQGNSNQPQHF
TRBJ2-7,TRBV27,CASSPYPGGSSYEQYF
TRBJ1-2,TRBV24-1,CATSDDSYGYTF
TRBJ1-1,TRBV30,CASNRGPGTEAFF
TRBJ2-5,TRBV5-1,CASSLAAGGTETQYF
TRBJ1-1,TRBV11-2,CASSLETGIMNTEAFF
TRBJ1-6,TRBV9,CASSLRTGLFTLHF
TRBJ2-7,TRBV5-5,CASSYRDSHYYEQYF
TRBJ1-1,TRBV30,CTWRRGFGTEAFF
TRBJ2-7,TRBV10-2,CASILGSGGWYEQYF
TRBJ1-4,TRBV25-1,CASSQSDSNEKLFF
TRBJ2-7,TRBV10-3,CAISEPTQGRGVLYEQYF
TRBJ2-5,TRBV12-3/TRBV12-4,CASRPTNPETQYF
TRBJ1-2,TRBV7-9,CASSLDRGRSYGYTF
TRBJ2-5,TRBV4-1,CASSPQHQRPQETQYF